This T cell receptor (beta chain) was observed in a study of shared T cell receptors in the human thymus. Libraries were prepared by immunoSEQ multiplex PCR; TCRdb keeps only in-frame clonotypes and omits some of them. The table includes hundreds of thousands of clones, approximately 78% detected once. Germline values: CDR1 SGDLS, CDR2 YYNGEE. The CDR3 totals 16 residues. Trimming took 3 bases from V and 2 from J, leaving 16 bases between them. The same data also contributed to another study, on human thymus T cells. As that report states: Having corrective surgery for congenital heart defects, healthy Finnish infants were the ones who donated. Resections from corrective heart surgery provided thymus tissue. Repertoires from thymus and blood appeared to show biased V and J gene usage. Unrelated individuals had highly overlapping thymic repertoires, as reported in related research.

The chain combines TRBV9 with TRBJ2-3; possibly TRBD2 for D (6 bases). The sample was thymocytes. The source is a boy less than two years old with a congenital heart defect. CDR3 nucleotides: TGTGCCAGCAGCGCTCGGGACTTCAAACCCACAGATACGCAGTATTTT. It codes for CASSARDFKPTDTQYF. The variable domain in full, with the rest retrieved from reference TRBV9 and TRBJ2-3, is DSGVTQTPKHLITATGQRVTLRCSPRSGDLSVYWYQQSLDQGLQFLIQYYNGEERAKGNILERFSAQQFPDLHSELNLSSLELGDSALYFCASSARDFKPTDTQYFGPGTRLTVL.